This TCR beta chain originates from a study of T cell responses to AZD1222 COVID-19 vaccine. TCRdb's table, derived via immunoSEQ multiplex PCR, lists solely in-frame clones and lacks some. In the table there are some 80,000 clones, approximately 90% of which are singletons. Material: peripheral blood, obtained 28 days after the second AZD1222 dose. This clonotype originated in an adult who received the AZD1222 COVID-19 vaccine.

CDR3 DNA: TGTGCCAGCAGCGTAGGGGGGACAACTCAGCCCCAGCATTTT. It encodes CASSVGGTTQPQHF. The chain recombines TRBV9 with TRBJ1-5; TRBD1 is a possible D gene (6 bases). Germline V gene sequence: CDR1 SGDLS, CDR2 YYNGEE. The CDR3 sequence is 14 residues long. V dropped 0 bases and J dropped 6 bases, with 10 bases sitting between them. The variable domain in full, with the rest retrieved from reference TRBV9 and TRBJ1-5, is DSGVTQTPKHLITATGQRVTLRCSPRSGDLSVYWYQQSLDQGLQFLIQYYNGEERAKGNILERFSAQQFPDLHSELNLSSLELGDSALYFCASSVGGTTQPQHFGDGTRLSIL.